Shown below are 15 T cell receptor beta chains from a single sample sequenced in a study of blood T cell repertoires in COVID-19. Clones were read by immunoSEQ multiplex PCR, and TCRdb kept only the in-frame ones, dropping some. Altogether over 70,000 clones are present, about three quarters being singletons, with the ten largest covering almost 50%. Sample: peripheral blood. The origin of the receptors is a human donor in a cohort sampled during active COVID-19.

The chain joins TRBV3-1 (or the pseudogene TRBV3-2) to TRBJ2-7; TRBD2 is a possible D gene (5 bases). Per the germline V gene, CDR1 is LGHDT and CDR2 is YNNKEL (reference sequence). The CDR3 length is 14 residues. V lost 1 base, J lost 3 bases, and 10 bases lay in between. CDR3 sequence (DNA): TGTGCCAGCAGCCAAGCGGGGAGACGCTACGAGCAGTACTTC. This translates into CASSQAGRRYEQYF.

The genes are TRBV29-1 and TRBJ2-7; the D gene is possibly TRBD1 (6 bases). Trimming took off 6 bases at V and 0 bases at J, with 12 bases between the two ends. Looked up from germline, CDR1 is SQVTM and CDR2 is ANQGSEA. The CDR3 is made up of 13 amino acids. CDR3 residues: CSVIGQISYEQYF. The CDR3 bases are TGCAGCGTAATCGGACAGATCTCCTACGAGCAGTACTTC.

The chain carries TRBV19 and TRBJ2-2; 11 nucleotides line up with TRBD2. Germline V gives CDR1 LNHDA, CDR2 SQIVND (reference sequence). After removal of 6 bases from V and 4 bases from J, the junction contained 7 bases not matched to a gene. The length of the CDR3 is 16 residues. This CDR3 reads CASRSSGTSGTGELFF. CDR3 nucleotides: TGTGCCAGTAGGTCATCCGGGACTAGCGGCACCGGGGAGCTGTTTTTT.

This clone came up once. J is TRBJ1-4 and V is TRBV9; TRBD1 matches 8 bases. Germline V gene data show CDR1 as SGDLS and CDR2 as YYNGEE. The CDR3 is 14 residues long. V lost 0 bases to trimming and J lost 8 bases; unmatched junction nucleotides: 3. Written as DNA, the CDR3 is TGTGCCAGCAGCGTAGATCACAGGGGGGAAAAACTGTTTTTT. As protein: CASSVDHRGEKLFF.

This clone was counted once. The chain is built from TRBV6-9 and TRBJ2-3, with 8 bases matching TRBD2. V trimming: 6 bases; J trimming: 4 bases; junction bases outside the gene matches: 6. Germline loops: CDR1 MNHGY, CDR2 SVAAGI. This CDR3 contains 14 residues. Here the CDR3 reads CASSAGTSSDTQYF. The CDR3 nucleotides read TGTGCCAGCAGCGCCGGGACTAGTTCAGATACGCAGTATTTT.

The V and J genes are TRBV6-1 and TRBJ1-2; TRBD1 aligns across 8 bases. V was pared by 0 bases and J by 8 bases, with 8 bases of the junction left unmatched. Germline CDR1 MNHNS, CDR2 SASEGT. CDR3 length: 15 residues. The CDR3: CASSEAGQGARGYTF. CDR3 nucleotide sequence: TGTGCCAGCAGTGAAGCGGGGCAGGGGGCCCGGGGCTACACCTTC.

The rearrangement joins TRBV5-1 to TRBJ2-7; 7 positions match TRBD1. Trimming removed 3 bases from V and 0 bases from J; junction bases left unmatched: 6. Per germline, CDR1 SGHRS and CDR2 YFSETQ. The CDR3 has 15 amino acids. CDR3 sequence (DNA): TGCGCCAGCAGCTACGGGACAGATAGCTCCTACGAGCAGTACTTC. This encodes CASSYGTDSSYEQYF.

The chain recombines TRBV11-2 with TRBJ1-5; no reliable D call. V was clipped by 5 bases and J by 10 bases, with 9 bases between them. Germline values: CDR1 SGHAT, CDR2 FQNNGV. There are 11 residues in the CDR3. The CDR3, as DNA: TGTGCCAGCAGCGCAGGTGGACCCCAGCATTTT. As protein: CASSAGGPQHF. Drawing the rest from reference TRBV11-2 and TRBJ1-5, the complete variable domain is EAGVAQSPRYKIIEKRQSVAFWCNPISGHATLYWYQQILGQGPKLLIQFQNNGVVDDSQLPKDRFSAERLKGVDSTLKIQPAKLEDSAVYLCASSAGGPQHFGDGTRLSIL.

Only a few counts were recorded for this clone. This chain joins TRBV7-2 and TRBJ2-7; 8 bases align to TRBD1. This CDR3 is 14 amino acids long. In germline, CDR1 is SGHTA, CDR2 FQGNSA. Trimming removed 3 bases from V and 5 bases from J; junction bases left unmatched: 6. The CDR3 loop is CASSFGQGANEQYF. Here the CDR3 DNA reads TGTGCCAGCAGCTTCGGTCAGGGGGCGAACGAGCAGTACTTC.

The V gene is TRBV28, the J gene TRBJ2-7; D is perhaps TRBD1 (5 bases). Germline loops: CDR1 MDHEN, CDR2 SYDVKM. V lost 6 bases and J 1 base, leaving 13 bases between the germline ends. The CDR3 has 14 residues. The CDR3 nucleotides read TGTGCCAGCAGCCGACAGTATACGTCCTACGAGCAGTACTTC. It translates to CASSRQYTSYEQYF. The full variable domain, rest sourced from reference TRBV28 and TRBJ2-7, is DVKVTQSSRYLVKRTGEKVFLECVQDMDHENMFWYRQDPGLGLRLIYFSYDVKMKEKGDIPEGYSVSREKKERFSLILESASTNQTSMYLCASSRQYTSYEQYFGPGTRLTVT.

V is TRBV6-2 or TRBV6-3 and J is TRBJ1-2; the D gene is possibly TRBD1 (5 bases). CDR1 is MNHEY and CDR2 is SVGEGT in the germline V gene. V lost 6 bases, J lost 4 bases, and 15 bases lay in between. CDR3 size: 14 residues. In DNA, the CDR3 is TGTGCCAGCAGCCCTGACAGAACGTCCTATGGCTACACCTTC. As protein: CASSPDRTSYGYTF.

The rearrangement uses TRBV18 and TRBJ2-5, with 8 bases identical to TRBD2. The V gene's germline CDR1 is KGHSH and CDR2 LQKENI. This CDR3 contains 16 residues. Trimming at V came to 0 bases and at J to 5 bases, leaving 8 bases not matched to a gene. The CDR3 here is CASSPPVAGGRETQYF. The CDR3 DNA sequence: TGTGCCAGCTCACCACCAGTGGCGGGAGGTCGGGAGACCCAGTACTTC.

Of note for this clone: One junction end does not reproduce the germline sequence, and a read error may be involved. The gene calls are TRBV20-1 and TRBJ1-2; D not certain. The germline V gene encodes CDR1 DFQATT and CDR2 SNEGSKA (reference sequence). The CDR3 runs to 11 residues. CDR3 sequence (DNA): TGCAGTGCTAGAGGGAAGGTAGGAGATCCCTTC. Amino acids: CSARGKVGDPF.

J is TRBJ1-2 and V is TRBV28; the match to TRBD1 covers 9 bases. The CDR3 runs to 15 residues. Germline CDR1 and CDR2: MDHEN and SYDVKM. The junction had 5 bases not matched to a gene; V was cut back by 2 bases and J by 4 bases. The CDR3 loop reads CASSLTGGYVYGYTF. CDR3 coding DNA: TGTGCCAGCAGTTTAACAGGGGGCTATGTCTATGGCTACACCTTC.

This rearrangement joins TRBV28 to TRBJ2-2, with TRBD2 identical over 8 bases. The CDR3 length is 16 residues. The germline V gene has CDR1 MDHEN and CDR2 SYDVKM. The junction had 9 bases not matched to a gene; V was cut back by 5 bases and J by 4 bases. DNA for the CDR3: TGTGCCAGCAGTCCTAAGCTAGCGGGTCTCACCGGGGAGCTGTTTTTT. It encodes CASSPKLAGLTGELFF.